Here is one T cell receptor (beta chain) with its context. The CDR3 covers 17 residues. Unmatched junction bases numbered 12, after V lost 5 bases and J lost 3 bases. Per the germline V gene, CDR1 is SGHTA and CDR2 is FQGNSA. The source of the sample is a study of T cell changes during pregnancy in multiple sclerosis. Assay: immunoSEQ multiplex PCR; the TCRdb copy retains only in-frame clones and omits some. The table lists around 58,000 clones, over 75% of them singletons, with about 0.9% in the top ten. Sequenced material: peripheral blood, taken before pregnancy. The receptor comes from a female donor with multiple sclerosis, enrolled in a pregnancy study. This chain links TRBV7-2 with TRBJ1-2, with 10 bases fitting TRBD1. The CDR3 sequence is CASSRQTGTGDDYGYTF. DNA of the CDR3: TGTGCCAGCAGCAGGCAAACCGGGACAGGGGACGACTATGGCTACACCTTC.